The clone carrying this T cell receptor beta chain has a count of ten or more. The antigen is unknown. In TCRdb, the 5' RACE reads were re-called with MiXCR into one record per CDR3 protein. Of approximately 6,900 distinct CDR3 sequences in the sample, more than 10% are singletons; the top ten hold approximately 23%. Time point described: sample taken at primary tumor resection. This sample is drawn from a study of spatial heterogeneity in lung cancer. The overall study: The mean occurrence of each unique TCR and UMI combination in raw reads exceeded 8.5.

Whole-study findings and limits: Mutation tallies in tumors tracked expanded intratumoral alpha and beta TCR counts.

The V end lost 8 bases, the J end lost 3 bases, and 15 bases lay between the germline ends. CDR1 is MNHEY, CDR2 SVGEGT, per germline. The CDR3 totals 14 residues. The chain couples TRBV6-2 or TRBV6-3 to TRBJ2-3; D possibly corresponds to TRBD1 (5 bases). This receptor was identified in a male donor with early-stage non-small cell lung cancer. The material sequenced was lung tumor tissue, taken at surgery. The CDR3 sequence is CASGPRTNTDTQYF. The CDR3 coding sequence is TGTGCCAGCGGTCCCCGGACAAATACAGATACGCAGTATTTT.